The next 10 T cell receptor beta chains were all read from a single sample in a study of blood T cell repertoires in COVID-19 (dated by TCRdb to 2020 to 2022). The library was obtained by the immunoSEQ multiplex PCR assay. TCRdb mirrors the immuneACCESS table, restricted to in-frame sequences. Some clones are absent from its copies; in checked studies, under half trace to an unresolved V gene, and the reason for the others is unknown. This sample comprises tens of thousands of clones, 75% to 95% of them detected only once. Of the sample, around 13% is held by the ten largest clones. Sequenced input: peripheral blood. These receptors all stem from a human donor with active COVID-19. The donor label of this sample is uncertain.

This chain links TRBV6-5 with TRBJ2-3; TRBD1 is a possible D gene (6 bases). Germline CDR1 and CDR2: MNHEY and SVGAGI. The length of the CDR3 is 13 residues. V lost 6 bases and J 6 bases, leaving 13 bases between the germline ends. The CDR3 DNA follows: TGTGCCAGCAGCACAGGGTTGGGGGATACGCAGTATTTT. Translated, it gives CASSTGLGDTQYF.

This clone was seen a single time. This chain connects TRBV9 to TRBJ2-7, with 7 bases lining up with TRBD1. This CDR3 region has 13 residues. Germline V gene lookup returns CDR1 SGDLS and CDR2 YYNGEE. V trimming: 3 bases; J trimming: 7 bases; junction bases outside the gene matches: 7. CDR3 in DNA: TGTGCCAGCAGCGGACGACAGGGTGAGGAGCAGTACTTC. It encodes CASSGRQGEEQYF.

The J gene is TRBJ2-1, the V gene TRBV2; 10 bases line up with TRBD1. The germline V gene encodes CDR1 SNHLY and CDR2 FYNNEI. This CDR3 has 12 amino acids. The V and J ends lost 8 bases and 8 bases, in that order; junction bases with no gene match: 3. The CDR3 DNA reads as TGTGCCAGCGGGACAGGGGAGGATGAGCAGTTCTTC. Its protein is CASGTGEDEQFF. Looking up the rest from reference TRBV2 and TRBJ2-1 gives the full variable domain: EPEVTQTPSHQVTQMGQEVILRCVPISNHLYFYWYRQILGQKVEFLVSFYNNEISEKSEIFDDQFSVERPDGSNFTLKIRSTKLEDSAMYFCASGTGEDEQFFGPGTRLTVL.

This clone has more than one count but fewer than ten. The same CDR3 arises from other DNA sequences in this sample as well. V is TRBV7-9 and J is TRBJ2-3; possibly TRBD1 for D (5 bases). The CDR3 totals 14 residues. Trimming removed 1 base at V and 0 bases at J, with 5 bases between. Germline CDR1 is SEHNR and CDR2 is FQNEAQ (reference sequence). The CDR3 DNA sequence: TGTGCCAGCAGCTTAGAGGGGAGCACAGATACGCAGTATTTT. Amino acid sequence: CASSLEGSTDTQYF.

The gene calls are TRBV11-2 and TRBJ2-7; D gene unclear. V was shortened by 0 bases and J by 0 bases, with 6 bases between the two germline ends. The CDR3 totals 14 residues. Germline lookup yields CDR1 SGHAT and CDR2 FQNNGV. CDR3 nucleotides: TGTGCCAGCAGCTTAGATCAGGCCTCCTACGAGCAGTACTTC. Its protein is CASSLDQASYEQYF.

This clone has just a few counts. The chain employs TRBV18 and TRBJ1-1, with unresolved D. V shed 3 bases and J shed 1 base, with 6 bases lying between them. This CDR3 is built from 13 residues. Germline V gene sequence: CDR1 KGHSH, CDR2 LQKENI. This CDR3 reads CASSPEGNTEAFF. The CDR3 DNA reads TGTGCCAGCTCACCGGAGGGGAACACTGAAGCTTTCTTT.

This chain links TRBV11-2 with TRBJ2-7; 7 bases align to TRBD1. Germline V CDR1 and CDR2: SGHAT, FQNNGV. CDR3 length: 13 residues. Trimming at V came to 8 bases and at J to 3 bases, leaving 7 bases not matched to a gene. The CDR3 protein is CASGLRQGYEQYF. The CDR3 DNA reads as TGTGCCAGCGGACTCAGACAGGGCTACGAGCAGTACTTC.

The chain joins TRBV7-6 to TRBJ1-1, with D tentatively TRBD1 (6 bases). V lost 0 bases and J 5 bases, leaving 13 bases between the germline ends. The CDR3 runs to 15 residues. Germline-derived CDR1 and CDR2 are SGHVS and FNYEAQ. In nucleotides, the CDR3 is TGTGCCAGCAGCTTAGCACAGGGCCGAGGGACTGAAGCTTTCTTT. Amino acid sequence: CASSLAQGRGTEAFF.

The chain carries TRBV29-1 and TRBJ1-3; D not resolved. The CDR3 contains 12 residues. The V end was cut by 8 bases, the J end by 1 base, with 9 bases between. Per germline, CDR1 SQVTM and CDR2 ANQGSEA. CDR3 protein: CSMRASGNTIYF. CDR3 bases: TGCAGCATGAGGGCTTCTGGAAACACCATATATTTT.

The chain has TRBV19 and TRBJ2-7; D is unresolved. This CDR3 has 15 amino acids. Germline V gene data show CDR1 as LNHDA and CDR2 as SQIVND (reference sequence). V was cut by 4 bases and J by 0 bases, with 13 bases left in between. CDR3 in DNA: TGTGCCAGTAGTAGCCCCCACACCCCCTCCTACGAGCAGTACTTC. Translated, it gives CASSSPHTPSYEQYF.